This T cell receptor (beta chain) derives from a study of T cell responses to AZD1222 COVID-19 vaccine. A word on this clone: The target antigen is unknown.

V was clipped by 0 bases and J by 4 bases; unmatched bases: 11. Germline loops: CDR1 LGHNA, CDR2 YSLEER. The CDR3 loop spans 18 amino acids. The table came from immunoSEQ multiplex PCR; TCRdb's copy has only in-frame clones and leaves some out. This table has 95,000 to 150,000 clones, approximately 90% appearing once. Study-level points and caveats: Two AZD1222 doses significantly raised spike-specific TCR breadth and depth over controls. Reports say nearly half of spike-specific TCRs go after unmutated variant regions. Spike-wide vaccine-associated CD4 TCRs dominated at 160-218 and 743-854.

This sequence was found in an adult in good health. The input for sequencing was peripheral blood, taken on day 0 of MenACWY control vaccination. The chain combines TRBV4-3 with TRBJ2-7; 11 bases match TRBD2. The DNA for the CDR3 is TGCGCCAGCAGCCAAGATGCCTTAGCGGGAGGGGTGAATTACGAGCAGTACTTC. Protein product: CASSQDALAGGVNYEQYF.